This TCR beta chain was found in a study of shared clonotypes between healthy human individuals. CD45RA+ naive and CD45RA-negative memory subsets were separated from CD4+ cells. This clone was counted a few times. The antigen remains undetermined. Method: immunoSEQ multiplex PCR; TCRdb's copy keeps in-frame clones and lacks some. The sample lists around 1.1 million clones; approximately 75% were seen once. Study-wide results and caveats: Memory subsets generally showed smaller estimated richness than naive subsets did.

This CDR3 comprises 14 residues. V shed 5 bases and J shed 9 bases, with 17 bases lying between them. In germline, CDR1 is SEHNR, CDR2 FQNEAQ (reference sequence). This chain joins TRBV7-9 and TRBJ2-1; D gene ambiguous. This clonotype was sampled from a man aged 18 to 29 in good health. Some clones in this sample may be carry-over from other donors' samples. The sample was memory CD4+ T cells from PBMCs. Noted subset: CD45RA-negative fraction. CDR3 nucleotides: TGTGCCAGCAGCCCCAAAGTTCGCCTGGGTGAGCAGTTCTTC. It codes for CASSPKVRLGEQFF.